Listed below are T cell receptor beta chains from one sample, sequenced in a study of regulatory T cells in long-lasting Graves disease. A single record per CDR3 protein comes from TCRdb applying MiXCR to the multiplex PCR reads. The data contain some 330,000 distinct CDR3 sequences, roughly 25% of them singletons. Source: peripheral blood mononuclear cells (PBMCs), taken when the disease was refractory, from a patient treated with antithyroid drugs. Every receptor here comes from a woman aged 40 to 50 with Graves disease. CDR3s include the opening cysteine and the closing phenylalanine or tryptophan. D genes are given only for firm matches. Size is stated for part of the rows, as once, few or many counts, or as a class when the clone is expanded.

TRBJ2-1 . TRBV20-1 . TGCAGTGCTAGAATCGGGACAAGCTACAATGAGCAGTTCTTC CSARIGTSYNEQFF
TRBJ2-2 few TRBV3-1 . TGTGCCAGCAGCCAAGTCGCGCGTCACCTCGGGGAGCTGTTTTTT CASSQVARHLGELFF
TRBJ2-2 . TRBV6-2/TRBV6-3 TRBD2 TGTGCCAGCAGTGCGCGCCGGGACTACGCCCTAATAACCGGGGAGCTGTTTTTT CASSARRDYALITGELFF
TRBJ2-5 many TRBV11-2 . TGTGCCAGCAGCTTGTTGGGGGTGGAGACCCAGTACTTC CASSLLGVETQYF
TRBJ2-6 . TRBV19 . TGTGCCAGTAGTAGCGGAGGGGTCTCTGGGGCCAACGTCCTGACTTTC CASSSGGVSGANVLTF
TRBJ1-6 . TRBV5-1 . TGCGCCAGCAGCTTGGCCAGGAGTAAGGATTCACCCCTCCACTTT CASSLARSKDSPLHF
TRBJ1-2 once TRBV4-1 . TGCGCCAGCAGAGGACGTCGGGGGCGCGGCTATGGCTACACCTTC CASRGRRGRGYGYTF
TRBJ2-5 many TRBV28 . TGTGCCAGCAGACATAATTCCGGGATCCAAGAGACCCAGTACTTC CASRHNSGIQETQYF
TRBJ2-7 few TRBV19 TRBD2 TGTGCCAGTAGTATGCTGAGCGGGAGCTCCTACGAGCAGTACTTC CASSMLSGSSYEQYF
TRBJ2-4 few TRBV7-9 TRBD2 TGTGCCAGCAGCCAAAGCGGGATCGCGGACATTCAGTACTTC CASSQSGIADIQYF
TRBJ2-7 few TRBV15 TRBD2 TGTGCCACCAGCAGAGTGGGACTAGCGGCCTCCTACGAGCAGTACTTC CATSRVGLAASYEQYF
TRBJ2-5 many TRBV20-1 . TGCAGTGCCAAAGAGACCCAGTACTTC CSAKETQYF
TRBJ1-4 many TRBV6-1 . TGTGCCAGCAGTGTCGGCAGACTGAGGGAAAAACTGTTTTTT CASSVGRLREKLFF
TRBJ2-5 many TRBV20-1 TRBD1 TGCAGTGCCAAGACAGGGCGTGAGACCCAGTACTTC CSAKTGRETQYF
TRBJ2-7 many TRBV28 TRBD1 TGTGCCAGCAGTTGGACCGGGACAGATTACGAGCAGTACTTC CASSWTGTDYEQYF
TRBJ2-7 . TRBV7-9 TRBD2 TGTGCCAGCAGCCTAACCGGGACTAGCGGGCCACAGTACTTC CASSLTGTSGPQYF
TRBJ2-3 . TRBV20-1 . TGCAGTGCTTTCGATTTTATGAGGGGAAGCACAGATACGCAGTATTTT CSAFDFMRGSTDTQYF
TRBJ1-3 few TRBV6-2/TRBV6-3 . TGTGCCAGCAGTTACTCGACGGACGGTTTAACTGGAAACACCATATATTTT CASSYSTDGLTGNTIYF
TRBJ1-2 many TRBV24-1 TRBD1 TGTGCCACCAGTGATTCGTCCCTTGGACAGGGGAGGTATGGCTACACCTTC CATSDSSLGQGRYGYTF
TRBJ2-7 many TRBV14 . TGTGCCAGCAGCCAAGTGGGGACTTCAACCTACGAGCAGTACTTC CASSQVGTSTYEQYF